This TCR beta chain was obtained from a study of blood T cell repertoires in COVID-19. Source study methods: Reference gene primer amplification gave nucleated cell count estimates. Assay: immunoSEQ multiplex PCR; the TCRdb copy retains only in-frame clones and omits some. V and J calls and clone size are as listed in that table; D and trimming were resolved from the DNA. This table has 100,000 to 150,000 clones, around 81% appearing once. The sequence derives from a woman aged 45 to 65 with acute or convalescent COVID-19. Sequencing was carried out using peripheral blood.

In nucleotides, the CDR3 is TGTGCCATCAGTGTGACCAGCGGGGGGGGAGCAGATACGCAGTATTTT. It yields the protein CAISVTSGGGADTQYF. This chain joins TRBV10-3 and TRBJ2-3; TRBD2 matches at 10 bases. From germline, CDR1 is ENHRY and CDR2 SYGVKD. CDR3 length: 16 residues. With V trimmed by 4 bases and J by 4 bases, 8 bases remained unmatched.